Below, 29 T cell receptor beta chains from the same sample are listed, as sequenced in a study of blood T cell repertoires in COVID-19. The table came from immunoSEQ multiplex PCR; TCRdb's copy has only in-frame clones and leaves some out. The sample includes fewer than 120,000 clones, roughly 82% of them seen just once. The specimen was peripheral blood. The receptors shown here come from a woman aged 60 to 75 with acute or convalescent COVID-19.

The CDR3 reads CASSQRGSSYEQYF. CDR3 DNA: TGTGCCAGCAGCCAGCGGGGGAGCTCCTACGAGCAGTACTTC. V usage is TRBV7-9 and J usage is TRBJ2-7; 8 bases are a match to TRBD2. Germline CDR1 is SEHNR and CDR2 is FQNEAQ (reference sequence). V trimming: 5 bases; J trimming: 0 bases; junction bases outside the gene matches: 3. The length of the CDR3 is 14 residues.

V and J are TRBV12-3 or TRBV12-4 and TRBJ1-1; 7 bases line up with TRBD1. The junction had 5 bases not matched to a gene; V was cut back by 6 bases and J by 4 bases. The CDR3 covers 13 residues. The CDR3 nucleotides are TGTGCCAGCAGCAAAGACAGGGCCACTGAAGCTTTCTTT. Protein product: CASSKDRATEAFF.

The genes are TRBV5-8 and TRBJ2-7, with D possibly matching TRBD2 (6 bases). The CDR3 is 15 amino acids. V lost 4 bases and J 5 bases, leaving 19 bases between the germline ends. CDR1 is SGHTS and CDR2 is YDEGEE in the germline V gene. This chain's CDR3 is CASSPGGVVTHEQYF. The CDR3 region has the DNA TGTGCCAGCAGCCCCGGGGGAGTGGTCACCCACGAGCAGTACTTC.

The chain employs TRBV6-5 and TRBJ1-1; D gene unclear. This CDR3 region has 14 residues. V lost 7 bases to trimming and J lost 0 bases, with 12 bases between them. The germline V gene encodes CDR1 MNHEY and CDR2 SVGAGI. CDR3 sequence (DNA): TGTGCCAGCACCTTGGACGGGGTGAACACTGAAGCTTTCTTT. It yields the protein CASTLDGVNTEAFF.

This clone was detected ten times or more. The chain joins TRBV3-1 (or the pseudogene TRBV3-2) to TRBJ1-1; possibly TRBD1 for D (6 bases). Germline CDR1 and CDR2: LGHDT and YNNKEL (reference sequence). The CDR3 is 13 residues long. Trimming removed 5 bases from V and 4 bases from J, with 11 bases in between. The CDR3, as DNA: TGTGCCAGCAGCAGAGGGGGTGGCACTGAAGCTTTCTTT. Translating gives CASSRGGGTEAFF.

Points on this clone: Additional DNA sequences in this sample encode the identical CDR3. This chain uses TRBV9 with TRBJ1-3; D call uncertain. The V end lost 3 bases, the J end lost 0 bases, and 7 bases lay between the germline ends. The V gene's germline CDR1 is SGDLS and CDR2 YYNGEE. CDR3 length: 14 amino acids. The CDR3 reads CASSAGSSGNTIYF. CDR3 DNA sequence: TGTGCCAGCAGCGCAGGCAGCTCTGGAAACACCATATATTTT.

This clone was counted between two and nine times. The rearrangement links TRBV24-1 to TRBJ2-3; D call uncertain. The CDR3 is 12 amino acids. V was pared by 5 bases and J by 8 bases, with 10 bases between. Germline CDR1 reads KGHDR; CDR2 reads SFDVKD. The CDR3 protein is CATSVYSGTQYF. The CDR3 DNA follows: TGTGCCACCAGTGTCTATTCCGGTACGCAGTATTTT.

The rearrangement uses TRBV19 and TRBJ1-6; D is ambiguous. V dropped 7 bases and J dropped 0 bases, with 10 bases sitting between them. Germline assignment: CDR1 LNHDA and CDR2 SQIVND (reference sequence). This CDR3 is 15 amino acids long. The CDR3 DNA sequence: TGTGCCAGTAAGGAGGGAGGCTCCTATAATTCACCCCTCCACTTT. Amino acids: CASKEGGSYNSPLHF.

The genes are TRBV10-3 and TRBJ2-1, with TRBD2 matching over 7 bases. CDR3 length: 13 amino acids. From germline, CDR1 is ENHRY and CDR2 SYGVKD. J gave up 5 bases and V 6 bases, and 4 bases lay outside the gene matches. In DNA form, the CDR3 reads TGTGCCATCAGCAAGGGACTAAACAATGAGCAGTTCTTC. It specifies CAISKGLNNEQFF.

The chain links TRBV4-1 to TRBJ2-3; maybe TRBD2 (7 bases). CDR1 is MGHRA, CDR2 YSYEKL, per germline. The V end was cut by 0 bases, the J end by 2 bases, with 15 bases between. This CDR3 is built from 17 residues. CDR3 amino acids: CASSQDRRGRFTDTQYF. The CDR3 region has the DNA TGCGCCAGCAGCCAAGATCGGCGGGGGCGATTCACAGATACGCAGTATTTT.

The chain has TRBV7-3 and TRBJ1-1; D is uncertain. This CDR3 has 13 residues. CDR1 is SGHTA and CDR2 is FQGTGA in the germline V gene. The V end was cut by 6 bases, the J end by 0 bases, with 8 bases between. This chain's CDR3 is CASSRHMNTEAFF. The DNA of the CDR3 is TGTGCCAGCAGTCGACATATGAACACTGAAGCTTTCTTT.

The genes are TRBV14 and TRBJ1-2; 7 bases line up with TRBD1. The CDR3 is 12 residues long. J lost 7 bases, V lost 4 bases, and 3 bases had no gene match. Germline lookup yields CDR1 SGHDN and CDR2 FVKESK. The CDR3 here is CASSRQGGGYTF. In nucleotides, the CDR3 is TGTGCCAGCAGCCGACAGGGAGGTGGCTACACCTTC.

The chain is built from TRBV29-1 and TRBJ1-1, with D possibly matching TRBD1 (6 bases). V lost 7 bases, J lost 7 bases, and 13 bases lay in between. This CDR3 is 11 amino acids long. CDR1 and CDR2 (germline): SQVTM, ANQGSEA. CDR3 nucleotides: TGCAGCGCCGGGGGGCCAGGTGAAGCTTTCTTT. Encoded protein: CSAGGPGEAFF.

The chain couples TRBV9 to TRBJ2-4; no reliable D call. V gave up 1 base and J gave up 8 bases, with 13 bases separating them. Germline CDR1 is SGDLS and CDR2 is YYNGEE. This CDR3 is 14 amino acids long. The CDR3 protein is CASSVLGRQDIQYF. Here the CDR3 DNA reads TGTGCCAGCAGCGTATTAGGAAGACAAGACATTCAGTACTTC.

This clone was detected only a few times. The rearrangement links TRBV27 to TRBJ1-1; 10 nucleotides match TRBD1. The length of the CDR3 is 17 residues. Per germline, CDR1 MNHEY and CDR2 SMNVEV (reference sequence). Trimming cost V 3 bases and J 6 bases; bases outside gene matches: 13. CDR3 nucleotide sequence: TGTGCCAGCAGTTTGGCCGGGACAGGGGTTGGATTTGCTGAAGCTTTCTTT. It codes for CASSLAGTGVGFAEAFF.

The chain uses TRBV27 and TRBJ1-5; D may be TRBD1 (6 bases). Trimming removed 5 bases from V and 8 bases from J, with 13 bases in between. CDR1 is MNHEY, CDR2 SMNVEV, per germline (reference sequence). The CDR3 is made up of 13 amino acids. The CDR3 protein is CASSLQGREPQHF. The CDR3 nucleotides read TGTGCCAGCAGTCTACAGGGAAGGGAGCCCCAGCATTTT.

The genes are TRBV28 and TRBJ1-2; 10 positions match TRBD1. The CDR3 spans 12 residues. Trimming cost V 8 bases and J 8 bases; bases outside gene matches: 5. Germline CDR1 is MDHEN and CDR2 is SYDVKM. The CDR3 protein is CASVGTGVGYTF. As DNA, the CDR3 is TGTGCCAGCGTGGGGACAGGGGTCGGCTACACCTTC.

The genes are TRBV4-3 and TRBJ2-7; no firm D call. V lost 0 bases and J lost 5, with 11 bases in between. The CDR3 is 14 residues long. Germline V CDR1 and CDR2: LGHNA, YSLEER. CDR3 protein: CASSQEGAGNEQYF. The CDR3, as DNA: TGCGCCAGCAGCCAAGAAGGAGCCGGTAACGAGCAGTACTTC.

The CDR3 sequence: CASSLSQSSYEQYF. CDR3 in DNA: TGTGCCAGCAGTTTATCACAGAGCTCCTACGAGCAGTACTTC. The V call is TRBV28, the J call TRBJ2-7; D unclear. Per the germline V gene, CDR1 is MDHEN and CDR2 is SYDVKM. The CDR3 loop spans 14 amino acids. The V end was cut by 1 base, the J end by 0 bases, with 7 bases between.

The chain recombines TRBV4-3 with TRBJ2-7, with D hard to call. CDR3 length: 17 amino acids. CDR1 is LGHNA and CDR2 is YSLEER in the germline V gene. V gave up 0 bases and J gave up 2 bases, with 17 bases separating them. In nucleotides, the CDR3 is TGCGCCAGCAGCCAAGATTTTTTGCGAACCCAAGCCTACGAGCAGTACTTC. Translation gives CASSQDFLRTQAYEQYF.

This chain links TRBV25-1 with TRBJ1-2, with D perhaps matching TRBD1 (6 bases). The V gene lost 5 bases and the J gene lost 7 bases, with 14 bases spanning the gap. This CDR3 is 13 amino acids long. Looked up from germline, CDR1 is MGHDK and CDR2 is SYGVNS. The CDR3 DNA reads TGTGCCAGCAGTAGGGGGTTGGCCCGTGGCTACACCTTC. Its translation: CASSRGLARGYTF.

The chain is built from TRBV30 and TRBJ1-3; D gene unclear. Germline loops: CDR1 GTSNPN, CDR2 SVGIG (reference sequence). The CDR3 loop spans 13 amino acids. The germline V and J ends were trimmed by 2 bases and 4 bases, with 9 bases remaining between them. The CDR3 sequence: CAWSPVIGNTIYF. For the CDR3, the DNA is TGTGCCTGGAGTCCAGTTATAGGAAACACCATATATTTT.

The V call is TRBV5-1, the J call TRBJ1-1, with D unclear. The length of the CDR3 is 13 residues. V was trimmed by 1 base and J by 5 bases, leaving 9 bases between them. Germline-derived CDR1 and CDR2 are SGHRS and YFSETQ. The CDR3: CASSLNRQTEAFF. The CDR3 DNA sequence: TGCGCCAGCAGCTTGAATCGACAAACTGAAGCTTTCTTT.

The gene calls are TRBV9 and TRBJ2-5; D perhaps matches TRBD1 (6 bases). This CDR3 has 13 amino acids. Germline V gene data show CDR1 as SGDLS and CDR2 as YYNGEE. V lost 1 base, J lost 5 bases, and 9 bases lay in between. CDR3 nucleotides: TGTGCCAGCAGCGTATCAGGGGCCGAGACCCAGTACTTC. It translates to CASSVSGAETQYF.

This clone was observed a few times. V usage is TRBV4-3 and J usage is TRBJ1-6, with 8 bases identical to TRBD1. V lost 0 bases to trimming and J lost 9 bases; unmatched junction nucleotides: 7. The CDR3 runs to 16 residues. Germline V lookup: CDR1 LGHNA, CDR2 YSLEER. The CDR3 coding sequence is TGCGCCAGCAGCCAAGATAGAAACAGGGGGAGTTCACCCCTCCACTTT. It is translated as CASSQDRNRGSSPLHF.

The chain recombines TRBV19 with TRBJ1-2; 10 nucleotides agree with TRBD1. After removal of 7 bases from V and 1 base from J, the junction contained 3 bases not matched to a gene. CDR3 length: 14 amino acids. CDR1 LNHDA and CDR2 SQIVND come from the germline V gene (reference sequence). The CDR3 coding sequence is TGTGCCAGTACCCGGGACAGGGGTAACTATGGCTACACCTTC. Translated, it gives CASTRDRGNYGYTF.

J is TRBJ2-1 and V is TRBV3-1 (or the pseudogene TRBV3-2); 7 positions agree with TRBD1. Germline V gene data show CDR1 as LGHDT and CDR2 as YNNKEL (reference sequence). V shed 5 bases, J shed 4 bases, and the junction held 2 bases outside the gene matches. The CDR3 consists of 13 residues. The CDR3 is CASSWDSYNEQFF. CDR3 DNA: TGTGCCAGCAGCTGGGACAGTTACAATGAGCAGTTCTTC.

This chain uses TRBV11-1 with TRBJ2-2; 8 bases match TRBD1. The CDR3 contains 15 residues. CDR1 is SGHAT, CDR2 FQDESV, per germline (reference sequence). Trimming cost V 3 bases and J 7 bases; bases outside gene matches: 7. CDR3 region: CASSLDRATGGELFF. The CDR3 DNA sequence: TGTGCCAGCAGCTTGGACAGGGCAACGGGCGGGGAGCTGTTTTTT.

This clone was found once. The chain is built from TRBV6-5 and TRBJ1-5; D is undetermined. Germline CDR1 is MNHEY and CDR2 is SVGAGI. This CDR3 is built from 15 residues. Trimming pared 4 bases from V and 0 bases from J, leaving 10 bases between. The DNA for the CDR3 is TGTGCCAGCAGTTCCCAGGCGTATAGCAATCAGCCCCAGCATTTT. It codes for CASSSQAYSNQPQHF.